This record concerns one T cell receptor beta chain sequence. This sample also contains other DNA sequences that code for the same CDR3. CDR1 is SGHTA and CDR2 is FQGNSA in the germline V gene. Trimming shortened V by 0 bases and J by 2 bases, and 8 bases separated the two germline ends. The CDR3 has 14 residues. This entry belongs to a study of shared clonotypes between healthy human individuals. CD8 cells regarded as naive lacked CD45RO, were positively chosen for CCR7, and omitted terminally differentiated effector memory CD45RA+ cells. Method: immunoSEQ multiplex PCR; TCRdb's copy keeps in-frame clones and lacks some. The repertoire holds about 2.1 million clones, with just under 95% as singletons.

Input material: naive CD8+ T cells from PBMCs. The rearrangement uses TRBV7-2 and TRBJ2-7; D not resolved. The TCR comes from a man between 18 and 35 years old in good health. Some clones in this sample may be carry-over from other donors' samples. CDR3 DNA sequence: TGTGCCAGCAGCTTAGCGAGGCACCCCTACGAGCAGTACTTC. Translation: CASSLARHPYEQYF.